This TCR beta chain stems from a study of blood T cell repertoires in COVID-19. About the research overall: T cells, B-cell-depleted T cells, or PBMCs provided the cDNA or gDNA that served as material.

This clone was observed a handful of times. In assigning cohorts, the study relied on participant-reported clinical history. Before they entered the study, exposed participants had met a COVID-19 case within 2 weeks. Only in-frame clones appear in the TCRdb table, and some are missing; sequencing was by immunoSEQ multiplex PCR. The repertoire has around 64,000 clones, about 66% of them found once; the top ten carry around half. This receptor was obtained from a woman aged 60-70 years who had been exposed to COVID-19. Sequenced: PBMCs or T cells enriched from blood (not recorded which).

The CDR3 nucleotides read TGTGCCTGGACCCTGGGACTAGCGGGGTCCTACAATGAGCAGTTCTTC. The encoded protein is CAWTLGLAGSYNEQFF. This chain connects TRBV30 to TRBJ2-1, with 13 bases identical to TRBD2. The V and J ends lost 4 bases and 1 base, in that order; junction bases with no gene match: 4. The CDR3 totals 16 residues. Germline lookup yields CDR1 GTSNPN and CDR2 SVGIG (reference sequence). Drawing the rest from reference TRBV30 and TRBJ2-1, the complete variable domain is SQTIHQWPATLVQPVGSPLSLECTVEGTSNPNLYWYRQAAGRGLQLLFYSVGIGQISSEVPQNLSASRPQDRQFILSSKKLLLSDSGFYLCAWTLGLAGSYNEQFFGPGTRLTVL.